This is a list of T cell receptor beta chains from one sample in a study of cytomegalovirus exposure and HLA in healthy donors. TCRdb keeps only in-frame clones here, not all; method: immunoSEQ multiplex PCR. This sample carries some 130,000 clones, roughly 74% of them seen once, and the ten largest clones take 7.3%. Sequenced material: PBMCs. These receptors came from a male donor in good health and CMV-seronegative. The conserved cysteine and the conserved F or W are not part of the CDR3 here. Fields, in order: D gene, CDR3 length, V gene, CDR3 protein. D genes are given only for firm matches.

D: NA; length: 13; V: TRBV7-8; CDR3: ASSLESWRGPEQY
D: TRBD1; length: 11; V: TRBV27; CDR3: ASSGQGVSPLH
D: NA; length: 15; V: TRBV19; CDR3: ASSSSFGRVAYNEQF
D: TRBD1; length: 14; V: TRBV9; CDR3: ASSVGGGQGSYEQY
D: NA; length: 9; V: TRBV29-1; CDR3: SAPRGNEQF
D: NA; length: 12; V: TRBV18; CDR3: ASSQSPQGNTQY
D: TRBD2; length: 14; V: TRBV11-1; CDR3: ASSLGTSGIYNEQF
D: TRBD2; length: 14; V: TRBV19; CDR3: ASSIDPSGIYNEQF
D: NA; length: 12; V: TRBV12-5; CDR3: ASGLRVTNEKLF
D: NA; length: 15; V: TRBV11-3; CDR3: ASSSPKAGRGGNTIY
D: NA; length: 10; V: TRBV30; CDR3: AWSSMNTEAF
D: TRBD2; length: 13; V: TRBV2; CDR3: ASKALAGGPDTQY
D: TRBD1; length: 13; V: TRBV19; CDR3: ASSIGTGGGEEQY
D: NA; length: 13; V: TRBV7-2; CDR3: ASSEGGGFSEKLF
D: TRBD2; length: 15; V: TRBV5-6; CDR3: ASSFAGTSGSSDTQY
D: TRBD2; length: 16; V: TRBV28; CDR3: ASSRWGLAGESSYEQY
D: TRBD1; length: 12; V: TRBV7-6; CDR3: ATGGQITAETQY
D: TRBD1; length: 14; V: TRBV29-1; CDR3: SVEGDRDHSGNTIY
D: NA; length: 12; V: TRBV7-2; CDR3: ASSLGGGVGTQY
D: NA; length: 10; V: TRBV30; CDR3: AWSAFSTEAF
D: TRBD1; length: 16; V: TRBV27; CDR3: ASSPGGTGGYSSYEQY
D: TRBD1; length: 13; V: TRBV30; CDR3: AWWTGWDSDYGYT
D: TRBD2; length: 12; V: TRBV27; CDR3: ASNLGREWNTQY
D: TRBD1; length: 12; V: TRBV5-1; CDR3: ASSSDRGLTEAF
D: NA; length: 10; V: TRBV6-1; CDR3: ASLVGDQPQH
D: NA; length: 15; V: TRBV5-1; CDR3: ASSSSRGGTANYGYT
D: NA; length: 13; V: TRBV5-1; CDR3: ASSLAGKTTDTQY
D: NA; length: 13; V: TRBV14; CDR3: ASSRPTGASEKLF
D: TRBD2; length: 13; V: TRBV6-5; CDR3: ASRVSGASTDTQY
D: TRBD2; length: 11; V: TRBV29-1; CDR3: SGRALAAETQY
D: TRBD2; length: 11; V: TRBV30; CDR3: ACRRESSYEQY
D: NA; length: 11; V: TRBV10-2; CDR3: ASSDSLNTEAF
D: TRBD2; length: 12; V: TRBV11-1; CDR3: ASSWTSGSYEQY
D: TRBD1; length: 15; V: TRBV27; CDR3: ASSLVAHRGLNTEAF
D: NA; length: 10; V: TRBV28; CDR3: ASSFQQAGLF
D: NA; length: 13; V: TRBV12-5; CDR3: ASGWGGDLGQPQH
D: NA; length: 14; V: TRBV28; CDR3: ASSWAQGSRTDTQY
D: TRBD1; length: 14; V: TRBV7-9; CDR3: ASSSTGGRLGETQY
D: TRBD1; length: 11; V: TRBV19; CDR3: ASGQARTYEQY
D: NA; length: 11; V: TRBV7-2; CDR3: ASSLGQRETQY
D: NA; length: 12; V: TRBV7-2; CDR3: ASSLSVTGSGAF
D: NA; length: 12; V: TRBV7-2; CDR3: ASSLDGVGQPQH
D: TRBD1; length: 11; V: TRBV11-1; CDR3: ASSLVPWDSQY
D: NA; length: 12; V: TRBV7-9; CDR3: ASSLGHSGNTIY
D: NA; length: 14; V: TRBV18; CDR3: ASSPEVGPGSYGYT
D: TRBD1; length: 11; V: TRBV28; CDR3: ASMSQGEWGYT
D: TRBD2; length: 14; V: TRBV4-2; CDR3: ASGGGLAGASYEQY
D: NA; length: 13; V: TRBV7-6; CDR3: ASSERQTIPGELF
D: NA; length: 10; V: TRBV28; CDR3: ASSPPEKTQY
D: NA; length: 10; V: TRBV28; CDR3: ASSLLVYEQY
D: TRBD1; length: 12; V: TRBV7-2; CDR3: ASSSWTGGETQY
D: NA; length: 13; V: TRBV6-6; CDR3: ASTNGGQINQPQH
D: TRBD1; length: 15; V: TRBV5-1; CDR3: ASSLRTGGSENYGYT